The rows below give T cell receptor beta chains drawn from one sample of a study of cytomegalovirus exposure and HLA in healthy donors. Profiling relied on immunoSEQ multiplex PCR, and the TCRdb table lists in-frame clones only, not all of them. The sample has some 170,000 clones, around 75% seen once. The sequenced sample consisted of PBMCs. All receptors come from a man younger than 30 in good health and CMV-seropositive. CDR3s include the opening cysteine and the closing phenylalanine or tryptophan. Fields, in order: D gene, CDR3 length, J gene, V gene, clone size, CDR3 DNA, CDR3 protein. A D gene is named only where the DNA matches it firmly. Some rows have no size entry. The others give once, few or many, or a class for an expanded clone.

TRBD2 17 TRBJ2-3 TRBV5-1 . TGCGCCAGCAGCGTAACTTCTAGCGGAGTAAGCACAGATACGCAGTATTTT CASSVTSSGVSTDTQYF
TRBD2 18 TRBJ2-3 TRBV29-1 few TGCAGCGTTGGTAGAGGTACGGGACTAGCGCTAGGGACAGATACGCAGTATTTT CSVGRGTGLALGTDTQYF
TRBD1 15 TRBJ1-2 TRBV7-9 . TGTGCCAGCAGCTACTGGGACAGGGAGCGCGGTGGCTACACCTTC CASSYWDRERGGYTF
TRBD2 12 TRBJ2-5 TRBV11-3 . TGTGCCAGCAGCCGGGGGGAAGAGACCCAGTACTTC CASSRGEETQYF
TRBD1 16 TRBJ1-1 TRBV28 few TGTGCCAGCAGTTTACGCGTGACAGGGGGAAACACTGAAGCTTTCTTT CASSLRVTGGNTEAFF
TRBD2 20 TRBJ2-3 TRBV27 . TGTGCCAGCAGCCCCCAGGGCGGGAGCTTGGTGGGTGCCTTAACAGATACGCAGTATTTT CASSPQGGSLVGALTDTQYF
TRBD2 18 TRBJ2-3 TRBV27 . TGTGCCAGCAGTTGGCTAGCGGGAGGGCCGGATGGCACAGATACGCAGTATTTT CASSWLAGGPDGTDTQYF
. 16 TRBJ2-3 TRBV13 . TGTGCCAGCAGCGGGGGGAAAGGGACTCGTGCAGATACGCAGTATTTT CASSGGKGTRADTQYF
. 15 TRBJ1-3 TRBV9 . TGTGCCAGCAGCTTATCGACAGTTAGGGGAAACACCATATATTTT CASSLSTVRGNTIYF
. 13 TRBJ2-1 TRBV5-6 few TGTGCCAGCAGCTTGGCAGGGGTCAATGAGCAGTTCTTC CASSLAGVNEQFF
. 15 TRBJ1-6 TRBV6-1 . TGTGCCAGCAGACTACAGGGTGGCTATAATTCACCCCTCCACTTT CASRLQGGYNSPLHF
. 14 TRBJ1-2 TRBV18 few TGTGCCAGCTCACCAGGGGGGACTAACTATGGCTACACCTTC CASSPGGTNYGYTF
. 14 TRBJ2-5 TRBV7-6 . TGTGCCAGCAGTCCTAACAGGGCCCTGGAGACCCAGTACTTC CASSPNRALETQYF
TRBD1 18 TRBJ2-2 TRBV25-1 . TGTGCCAGCAGTGAGGAACGGGACAGTGTTTTTTACACCGGGGAGCTGTTTTTT CASSEERDSVFYTGELFF
. 16 TRBJ2-3 TRBV7-8 . TGTGCCAGCAGCCCGACCGGGGGACTTAGCACAGATACGCAGTATTTT CASSPTGGLSTDTQYF
. 16 TRBJ1-3 TRBV6-5 . TGTGCCAGCAGTTACGGCAGGCCCGACTCTGGAAACACCATATATTTT CASSYGRPDSGNTIYF
TRBD1 13 TRBJ1-2 TRBV6-1 few TGTGCCAGCACCAAGGGGACAGTATATGGCTACACCTTC CASTKGTVYGYTF
TRBD1 14 TRBJ1-2 TRBV6-1 . TGTGCCAGCAGTGAAGGGGACAGGGCCTATGGCTACACCTTC CASSEGDRAYGYTF
TRBD1 16 TRBJ1-1 TRBV11-3 . TGTGCCAGCAGCTTAGACGGGACAGGGGGCGACACTGAAGCTTTCTTT CASSLDGTGGDTEAFF
. 15 TRBJ2-3 TRBV19 many TGTGCAAGTAATTTCGGACATCCTAGCACAGATACGCAGTATTTT CASNFGHPSTDTQYF
TRBD1 16 TRBJ2-1 TRBV25-1 . TGTGCCAGCAGTGATCCGACAGGGAGCTCCTACAATGAGCAGTTCTTC CASSDPTGSSYNEQFF
TRBD1 17 TRBJ1-1 TRBV2 . TGTGCCAGCAGTGAATGGACAGGGGCAGGTTCTGACGCTGAAGCTTTCTTT CASSEWTGAGSDAEAFF
TRBD1 14 TRBJ1-2 TRBV28 . TGTGCCAGCAGTCCCGGGGACAGTAACTATGGCTACACCTTC CASSPGDSNYGYTF
TRBD1 16 TRBJ1-2 TRBV5-8 . TGTGCCAGCAGCTCCGACAGGGCGTTAGACTACTATGGCTACACCTTC CASSSDRALDYYGYTF
TRBD1 14 TRBJ2-2 TRBV19 . TGTGCCAGTAGATTACAGGGGGCTGCCGGGGAGCTGTTTTTT CASRLQGAAGELFF
TRBD1 17 TRBJ1-4 TRBV7-8 . TGTGCCAGCAGGGTTGGGGTACCGGGACAGAGTAATGAAAAACTGTTTTTT CASRVGVPGQSNEKLFF
. 15 TRBJ1-2 TRBV7-9 few TGTGCCAGCAGCTTAGCTATCGGTGAGAACTATGGCTACACCTTC CASSLAIGENYGYTF
. 14 TRBJ1-1 TRBV6-1 once TGTGCCACCCTAACAGGGCGGGTTGACACTGAAGCTTTCTTT CATLTGRVDTEAFF
. 16 TRBJ1-1 TRBV7-6 . TGTGCCAGCAGCTTAGCGGTTAGGGAGAGGAACACTGAAGCTTTCTTT CASSLAVRERNTEAFF
. 13 TRBJ2-1 TRBV19 . TGTGCCAGTAGCCCGGTGGGTGTCGAGGGCCAGTTCTTC CASSPVGVEGQFF
TRBD1 16 TRBJ1-5 TRBV5-6 once TGTGCCAGCAGCTCCTTATGGACAGGGGGCAATCAGCCCCAGCATTTT CASSSLWTGGNQPQHF